The clone carrying this T cell receptor (beta chain) was counted between two and nine times. Its antigen is undetermined. The sample comes from a study of identical twins. The study's findings and limits: Excess sharing by twins proved weaker in beta out-of-frame sequences. Out-of-frame alpha sequences that twins shared showed excess low generation probability.

Trimming left V 6 bases short and J 4 bases short, with 16 bases between. The CDR3 spans 13 residues. Germline V gene lookup returns CDR1 DFQATT and CDR2 SNEGSKA (reference sequence). MiXCR, run by TCRdb on the 5' RACE reads, gives a single entry per CDR3 protein. The data show hundreds of thousands of distinct CDR3 sequences, 12% seen once. These data also featured in a second study, about yellow fever vaccine responses in identical twins.

The source is a woman under 30 in good health. The chain is built from TRBV20-1 and TRBJ2-7; D is unresolved. Sequenced input: PBMCs. This chain's CDR3 is CSARAPTFYEQYV. The CDR3 coding sequence is TGCAGTGCCCGGGCCCCCACCTTTTACGAGCAGTACGTC.